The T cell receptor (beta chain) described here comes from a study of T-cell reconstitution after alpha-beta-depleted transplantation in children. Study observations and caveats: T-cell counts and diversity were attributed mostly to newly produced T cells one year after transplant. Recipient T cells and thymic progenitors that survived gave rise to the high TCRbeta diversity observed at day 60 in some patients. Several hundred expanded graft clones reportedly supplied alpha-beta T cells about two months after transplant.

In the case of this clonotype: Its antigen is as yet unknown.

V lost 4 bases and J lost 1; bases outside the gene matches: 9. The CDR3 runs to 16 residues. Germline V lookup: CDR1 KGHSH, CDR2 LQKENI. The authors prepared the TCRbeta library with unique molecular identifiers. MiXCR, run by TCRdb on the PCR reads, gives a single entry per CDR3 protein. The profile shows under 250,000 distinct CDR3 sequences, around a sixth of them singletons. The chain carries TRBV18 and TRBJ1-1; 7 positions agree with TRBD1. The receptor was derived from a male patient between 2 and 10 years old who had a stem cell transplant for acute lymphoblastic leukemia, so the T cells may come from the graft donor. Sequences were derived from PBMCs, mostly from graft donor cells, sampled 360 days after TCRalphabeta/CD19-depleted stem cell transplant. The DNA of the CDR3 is TGTGCCAGCTCACTTACGACAGGGAGGGGGAACACTGAAGCTTTCTTT. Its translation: CASSLTTGRGNTEAFF.